This T cell receptor beta chain derives from a study of human T cells and chemical hapten exposure. TCRdb reprocessed the RACE reads via MiXCR and lists one record per CDR3 protein. The sample records tens of thousands of distinct CDR3 sequences, 10% being singletons. Documented time point: patch test 2, 6 weeks after DPC sensitization. This sample's treatment: therapeutic diphenylcyclopropenone sensitization with weekly scalp DPC. V was clipped by 6 bases and J by 7 bases; unmatched bases: 8. This CDR3 has 13 amino acids. The germline gives CDR1 SQVTM, CDR2 ANQGSEA. The chain carries TRBV29-1 and TRBJ1-4; TRBD1 aligns across 7 bases. This clonotype originated in a woman under 40 with alopecia areata. Some clones in this sample may be carry-over from other donors' samples. Sample: whole blood, taken in connection with sensitization to the hapten diphenylcyclopropenone (DPC). CDR3 bases: TGCAGCGTGCGGGCCACAGGGGTTGAAAAACTGTTTTTT. Protein: CSVRATGVEKLFF.